This T cell receptor beta chain comes out of a study of blood T cell repertoires in COVID-19. Study information: Researchers got acute and convalescent COVID-19 samples from the United States, Italy and Spain.

The CDR3 has 15 residues. Trimming removed 0 bases from V and 9 bases from J; junction bases left unmatched: 8. In germline, CDR1 is GTSNPN, CDR2 SVGIG (reference sequence). Authors' data handling: Cell counts per sample came from amplifying reference gene primers. Profiling relied on immunoSEQ multiplex PCR, and the TCRdb table lists in-frame clones only, not all of them. V and J calls and clone size are given by that table; D and trimming were obtained from the DNA. The table records tens of thousands of clones, roughly 87% of them present only once. This chain connects TRBV30 to TRBJ2-1; 10 nucleotides align to TRBD2. The TCR was taken from a woman aged 45-65 years with active or convalescent COVID-19. Source material: peripheral blood. CDR3 loop: CAWSVLGLASGEQFF. The CDR3, as DNA: TGTGCCTGGAGTGTATTGGGACTAGCGTCCGGTGAGCAGTTCTTC. The complete variable domain, with remaining parts taken from reference TRBV30 and TRBJ2-1, reads SQTIHQWPATLVQPVGSPLSLECTVEGTSNPNLYWYRQAAGRGLQLLFYSVGIGQISSEVPQNLSASRPQDRQFILSSKKLLLSDSGFYLCAWSVLGLASGEQFFGPGTRLTVL.